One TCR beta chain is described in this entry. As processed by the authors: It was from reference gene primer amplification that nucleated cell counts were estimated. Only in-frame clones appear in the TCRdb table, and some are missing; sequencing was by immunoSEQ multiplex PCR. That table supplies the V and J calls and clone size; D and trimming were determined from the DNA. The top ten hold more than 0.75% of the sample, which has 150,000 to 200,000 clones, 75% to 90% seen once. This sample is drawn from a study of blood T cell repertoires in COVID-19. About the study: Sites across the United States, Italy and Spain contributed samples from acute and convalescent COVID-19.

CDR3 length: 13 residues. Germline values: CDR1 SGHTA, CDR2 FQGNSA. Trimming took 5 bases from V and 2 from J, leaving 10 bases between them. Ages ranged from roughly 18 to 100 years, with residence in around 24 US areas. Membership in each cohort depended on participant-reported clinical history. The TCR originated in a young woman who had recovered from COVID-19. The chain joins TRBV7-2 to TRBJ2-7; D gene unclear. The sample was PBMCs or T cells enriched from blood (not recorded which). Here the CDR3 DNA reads TGTGCCAGCAGCCAGGCAACGACCTACGAGCAGTACTTC. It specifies CASSQATTYEQYF.